This T cell receptor (beta chain) was recorded in a study of T cells in Graves' hyperthyroidism and ophthalmopathy. The study enrolled patients aged 18 to 65 with newly diagnosed hyperthyroidism of under 2 months' duration. Using more than 7.5 ml of fresh peripheral blood, PBMCs were prepared. Amplification yielded TCR beta CDR3 regions, with RNA transcripts as the source. During a first-round RT-PCR of the TCR CDR3, the HTBI primer set was used. Each CDR3 protein gets one entry after TCRdb re-called the multiplex PCR reads with MiXCR. The data show about 350,000 distinct CDR3 sequences, about 15% seen once. Findings and limits, study-wide: The blood repertoire included most of the expanded thyroid clonotypes above 0.001. Before onset, ophthalmopathy was predicted by the model a median approximately 6.6 months earlier.

Germline CDR1 LGHDT, CDR2 YNNKEL (reference sequence). CDR3 length: 17 amino acids. Trimming took off 2 bases at V and 4 bases at J, with 18 bases between the two ends. A note on this clonotype: Its antigen is still unknown.

V gene TRBV3-1 combines with J gene TRBJ1-5; D remains unclear. The material sequenced was blood. This sequence was found in a woman in her twenties or thirties with Graves' hyperthyroidism. The CDR3 spells CASSQSLGRMGNQPQHF. CDR3 coding DNA: TGTGCCAGCAGCCAATCTCTCGGTCGGATGGGGAATCAGCCCCAGCATTTT.